These 11 T cell receptor beta chains originate from one sample sequenced in a study of CD4+ T cells in melanoma. Here immunoSEQ multiplex PCR was the method, and the copy in TCRdb shows in-frame clones only, minus some. This table has roughly 5,200 clones, around two thirds appearing once. The specimen sequenced was cells from a culture (not recorded whether cultured in vitro). The receptors originated from a human donor with melanoma.

V usage is TRBV5-1 and J usage is TRBJ2-3; D is possibly TRBD1 (6 bases). V shed 2 bases and J shed 4 bases, with 11 bases lying between them. The CDR3 consists of 14 residues. Germline loops: CDR1 SGHRS, CDR2 YFSETQ. The CDR3 here is CASSLQGMADTQYF. The CDR3 nucleotides read TGCGCCAGCAGCTTACAGGGAATGGCAGATACGCAGTATTTT.

The chain has TRBV28 and TRBJ2-7; TRBD1 matches at 8 bases. Losses at the gene ends were 5 bases for V and 4 bases for J; bases not matched to a gene: 4. The germline gives CDR1 MDHEN, CDR2 SYDVKM. The CDR3 sequence is 13 residues long. This chain's CDR3 is CASSSGQGYEQYF. Here the CDR3 DNA reads TGTGCCAGCAGTAGCGGACAGGGATACGAGCAGTACTTC.

This clone appeared a single time. This chain connects TRBV4-1 to TRBJ2-2; D not certain. Trimming removed 1 base from V and 2 bases from J, with 2 bases in between. CDR3 length: 13 amino acids. The germline CDR1 and CDR2 sequences are MGHRA and YSYEKL. The chain's CDR3 is CASSQGNTGELFF. As DNA, the CDR3 is TGCGCCAGCAGCCAAGGTAACACCGGGGAGCTGTTTTTT.

The chain couples TRBV20-1 to TRBJ2-3; D uncertain. CDR3 length: 11 residues. The V gene's germline CDR1 is DFQATT and CDR2 SNEGSKA (reference sequence). V was shortened by 5 bases and J by 4 bases, with 7 bases between the two germline ends. The CDR3 DNA follows: TGCAGTGCTGAGCGTCCAGATACGCAGTATTTT. Translation: CSAERPDTQYF.

This clone was found a few times. The gene calls are TRBV18 and TRBJ2-2, with D possibly TRBD2 on 5 matching bases. V was shortened by 3 bases and J by 2 bases, with 7 bases between the two germline ends. The V gene's germline CDR1 is KGHSH and CDR2 LQKENI. The CDR3 is made up of 14 amino acids. The CDR3 nucleotides are TGTGCCAGCTCACCGGGGAGTAACACCGGGGAGCTGTTTTTT. Its translation is CASSPGSNTGELFF.

This clone has more than one count but fewer than ten. The chain employs TRBV2 and TRBJ1-1; D unresolved. The CDR3 is 14 residues long. Germline loops: CDR1 SNHLY, CDR2 FYNNEI. The V end lost 3 bases, the J end lost 5 bases, and 13 bases lay between the germline ends. The CDR3 here is CASSDSLGFTEAFF. The CDR3, as DNA: TGTGCCAGCAGTGATTCGCTGGGGTTTACTGAAGCTTTCTTT.

The rearrangement links TRBV6-2 or TRBV6-3 to TRBJ1-2; no firm D call. The length of the CDR3 is 14 residues. Germline lookup yields CDR1 MNHEY and CDR2 SVGEGT. V gave up 5 bases and J gave up 2 bases, with 12 bases separating them. The CDR3 loop is CASSQRHTNYGYTF. The CDR3, as DNA: TGTGCCAGCAGTCAAAGACATACCAACTATGGCTACACCTTC.

The chain joins TRBV6-7 to TRBJ1-5; 9 bases line up with TRBD1. TRBV6-7 is sorted into the ORF group, with uncertain function. The junction had 4 bases not matched to a gene; V was cut back by 6 bases and J by 7 bases. The CDR3 extends over 13 amino acids. The CDR3 region is CASSNTGGQPQHF. CDR3 coding DNA: TGTGCCAGCAGCAATACAGGGGGCCAGCCCCAGCATTTT.

This chain uses TRBV14 with TRBJ2-7, with 12 bases aligning to TRBD1. Germline assignment: CDR1 SGHDN and CDR2 FVKESK. CDR3 size: 15 residues. Trimming removed 4 bases from V and 2 bases from J; junction bases left unmatched: 3. The CDR3 is CASSPGTGGPYEQYF. In DNA, the CDR3 is TGTGCCAGCAGCCCCGGGACAGGGGGCCCCTACGAGCAGTACTTC.

This clone was detected once. The J gene is TRBJ2-7, the V gene TRBV6-1; a weak D match, TRBD1 (6 bases). Germline lookup yields CDR1 MNHNS and CDR2 SASEGT. Deletions cut 3 bases from V and 7 bases from J, with 13 bases between. This CDR3 is 13 amino acids long. The CDR3 loop is CASSERRGKEQYF. CDR3 nucleotides: TGTGCCAGCAGTGAGAGAAGGGGGAAGGAGCAGTACTTC.

V is TRBV5-6 and J is TRBJ1-5, with D possibly matching TRBD1 (5 bases). CDR1 is SGHDT, CDR2 YYEEEE, per germline. Deletions cut 4 bases from V and 1 base from J, with 15 bases between. The CDR3 has 16 residues. The CDR3 sequence is CASSNSKGSSNQPQHF. DNA of the CDR3: TGTGCCAGCAGCAATTCGAAGGGGTCCAGCAATCAGCCCCAGCATTTT.